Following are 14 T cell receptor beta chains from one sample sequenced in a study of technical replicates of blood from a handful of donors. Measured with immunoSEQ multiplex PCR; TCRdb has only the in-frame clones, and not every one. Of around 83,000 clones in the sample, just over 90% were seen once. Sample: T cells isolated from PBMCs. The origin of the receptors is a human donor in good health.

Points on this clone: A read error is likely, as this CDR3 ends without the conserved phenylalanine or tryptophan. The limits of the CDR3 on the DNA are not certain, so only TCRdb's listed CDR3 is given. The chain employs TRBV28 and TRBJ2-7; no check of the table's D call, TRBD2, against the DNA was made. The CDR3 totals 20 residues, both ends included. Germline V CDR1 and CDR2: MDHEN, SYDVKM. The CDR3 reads CASSSPSGTAHPLFGRAGLT.

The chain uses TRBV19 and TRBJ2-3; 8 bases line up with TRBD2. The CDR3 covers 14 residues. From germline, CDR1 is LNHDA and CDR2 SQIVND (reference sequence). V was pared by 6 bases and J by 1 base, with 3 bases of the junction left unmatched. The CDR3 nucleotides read TGTGCCAGTAGAATTAGCGGGGGCACAGATACGCAGTATTTT. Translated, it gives CASRISGGTDTQYF.

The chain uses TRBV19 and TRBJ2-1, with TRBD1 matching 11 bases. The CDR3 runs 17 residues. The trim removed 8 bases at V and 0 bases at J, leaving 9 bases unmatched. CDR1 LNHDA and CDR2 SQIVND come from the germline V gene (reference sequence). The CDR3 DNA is TGTGCCAGTGGGCGAAGGACAGGGGGCAACTCCTACAATGAGCAGTTCTTC. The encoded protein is CASGRRTGGNSYNEQFF.

CDR3 loop: CASSYSITVSNEQFF. The CDR3 bases are TGTGCCAGCAGTTACTCGATAACTGTCTCCAATGAGCAGTTCTTC. This sequence joins TRBV6-5 and TRBJ2-1, with no clear D. Trimming pared 0 bases from V and 6 bases from J, leaving 12 bases between. The CDR3 totals 15 residues. CDR1 is MNHEY and CDR2 is SVGAGI in the germline V gene.

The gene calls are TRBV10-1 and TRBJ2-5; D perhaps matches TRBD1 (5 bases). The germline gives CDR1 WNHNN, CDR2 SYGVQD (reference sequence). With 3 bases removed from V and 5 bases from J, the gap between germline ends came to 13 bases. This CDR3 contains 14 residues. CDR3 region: CASSDQGWVETQYF. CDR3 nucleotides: TGCGCCAGCAGTGACCAGGGATGGGTTGAGACCCAGTACTTC.

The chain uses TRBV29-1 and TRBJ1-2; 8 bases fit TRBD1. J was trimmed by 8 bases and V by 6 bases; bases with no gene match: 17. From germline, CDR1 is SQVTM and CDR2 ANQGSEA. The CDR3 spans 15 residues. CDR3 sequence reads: CSVGRGAGGVDGYTF. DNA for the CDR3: TGCAGCGTGGGGAGGGGGGCAGGGGGCGTCGACGGCTACACCTTC.

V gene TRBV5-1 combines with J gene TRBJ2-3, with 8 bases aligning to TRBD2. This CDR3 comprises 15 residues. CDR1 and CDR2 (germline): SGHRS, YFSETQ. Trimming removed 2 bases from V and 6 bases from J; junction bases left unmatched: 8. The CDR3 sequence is CASSFLGRAEDTQYF. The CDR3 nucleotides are TGCGCCAGCAGCTTTCTCGGGAGGGCCGAGGATACGCAGTATTTT.

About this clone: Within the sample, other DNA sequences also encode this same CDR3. CDR3 protein: CASSFSNEQFF. The CDR3 region has the DNA TGTGCCAGCAGCTTTAGCAATGAGCAGTTCTTC. This sequence joins TRBV5-4 and TRBJ2-1; D gene uncertain. Germline V gives CDR1 SGHNT, CDR2 YYREEE (reference sequence). The CDR3 spans 11 residues. Between the trimmed V and J ends, which lost 2 bases and 6 bases, there was a span of 3 bases.

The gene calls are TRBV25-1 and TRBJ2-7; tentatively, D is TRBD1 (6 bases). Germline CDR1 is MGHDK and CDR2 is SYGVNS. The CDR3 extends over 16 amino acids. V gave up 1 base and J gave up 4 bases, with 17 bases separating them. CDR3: CASSELVGQGRYEQYF. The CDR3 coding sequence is TGTGCCAGCAGTGAATTGGTAGGGCAGGGGCGTTACGAGCAGTACTTC.

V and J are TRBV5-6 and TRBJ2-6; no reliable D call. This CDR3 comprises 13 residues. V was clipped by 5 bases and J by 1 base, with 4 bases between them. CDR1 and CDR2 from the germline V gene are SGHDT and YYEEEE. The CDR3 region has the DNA TGTGCCAGCAGTTTATCTGGGGCCAACGTCCTGACTTTC. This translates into CASSLSGANVLTF.

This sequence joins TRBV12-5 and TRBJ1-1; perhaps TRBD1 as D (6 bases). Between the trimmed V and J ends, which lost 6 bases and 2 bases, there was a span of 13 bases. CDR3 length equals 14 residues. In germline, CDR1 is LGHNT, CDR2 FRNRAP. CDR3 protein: CASGTGEFNTEAFF. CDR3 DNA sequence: TGTGCTAGTGGGACAGGCGAATTCAACACTGAAGCTTTCTTT. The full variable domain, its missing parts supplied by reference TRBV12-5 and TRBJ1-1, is DARVTQTPRHKVTEMGQEVTMRCQPILGHNTVFWYRQTMMQGLELLAYFRNRAPLDDSGMPKDRFSAEMPDATLATLKIQPSEPRDSAVYFCASGTGEFNTEAFFGQGTRLTVV.

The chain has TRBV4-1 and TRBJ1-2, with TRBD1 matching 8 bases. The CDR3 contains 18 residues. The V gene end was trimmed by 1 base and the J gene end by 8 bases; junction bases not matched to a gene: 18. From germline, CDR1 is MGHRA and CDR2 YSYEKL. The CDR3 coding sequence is TGCGCCAGCAGCCAAGCGAAATTCTATCCAGGGGGCCAAAAAGGCTACACCTTC. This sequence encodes CASSQAKFYPGGQKGYTF.

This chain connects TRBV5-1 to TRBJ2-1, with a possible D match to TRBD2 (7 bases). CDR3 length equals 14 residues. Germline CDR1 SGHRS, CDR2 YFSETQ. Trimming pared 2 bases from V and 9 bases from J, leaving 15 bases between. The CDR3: CASSFQGGVGEQFF. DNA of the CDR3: TGCGCCAGCAGCTTCCAAGGGGGGGTGGGTGAGCAGTTCTTC.

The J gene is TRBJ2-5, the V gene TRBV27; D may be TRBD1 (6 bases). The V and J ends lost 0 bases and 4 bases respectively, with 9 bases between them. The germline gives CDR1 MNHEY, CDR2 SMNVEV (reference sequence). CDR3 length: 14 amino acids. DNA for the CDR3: TGTGCCAGCAGTTTATCCTCCAGGGGAGAGACCCAGTACTTC. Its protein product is CASSLSSRGETQYF.